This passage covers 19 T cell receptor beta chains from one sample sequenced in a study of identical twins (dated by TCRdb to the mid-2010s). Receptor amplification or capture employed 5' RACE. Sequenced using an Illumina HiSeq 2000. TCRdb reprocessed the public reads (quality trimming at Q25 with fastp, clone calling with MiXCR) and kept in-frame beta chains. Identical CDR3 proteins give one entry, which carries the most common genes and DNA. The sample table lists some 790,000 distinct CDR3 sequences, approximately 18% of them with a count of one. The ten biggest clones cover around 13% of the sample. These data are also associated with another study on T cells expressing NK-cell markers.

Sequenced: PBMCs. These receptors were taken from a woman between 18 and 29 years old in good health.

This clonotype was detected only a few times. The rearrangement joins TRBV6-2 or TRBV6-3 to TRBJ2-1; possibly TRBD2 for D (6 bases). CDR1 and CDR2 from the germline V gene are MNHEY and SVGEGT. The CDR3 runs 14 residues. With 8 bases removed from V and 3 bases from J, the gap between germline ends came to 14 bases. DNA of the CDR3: TGTGCCAGCGGGGGTGGTAGCGGCTACAATGAGCAGTTCTTC. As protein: CASGGGSGYNEQFF.

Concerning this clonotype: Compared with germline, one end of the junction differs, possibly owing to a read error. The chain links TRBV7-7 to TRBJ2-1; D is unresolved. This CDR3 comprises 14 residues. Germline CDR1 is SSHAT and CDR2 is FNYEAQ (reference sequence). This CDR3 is CASSPNIGGNEQFF. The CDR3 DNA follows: TGTGCTAGCAGCCCGAATATAGGCGGTAATGAGCAGTTCTTC.

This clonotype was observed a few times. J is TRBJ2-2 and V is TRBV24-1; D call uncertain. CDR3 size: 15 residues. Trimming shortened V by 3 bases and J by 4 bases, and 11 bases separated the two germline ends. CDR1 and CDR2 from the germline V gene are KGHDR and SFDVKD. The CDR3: CATSDASTATGELFF. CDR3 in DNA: TGTGCCACCAGTGATGCATCTACTGCCACCGGGGAGCTGTTTTTT.

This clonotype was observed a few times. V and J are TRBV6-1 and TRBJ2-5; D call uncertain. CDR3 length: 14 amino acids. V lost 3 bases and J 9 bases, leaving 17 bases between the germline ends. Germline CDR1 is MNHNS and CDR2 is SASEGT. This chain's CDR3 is CASSESQLRSAQYF. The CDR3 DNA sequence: TGTGCCAGCAGTGAGTCCCAACTTCGGTCGGCCCAGTACTTC.

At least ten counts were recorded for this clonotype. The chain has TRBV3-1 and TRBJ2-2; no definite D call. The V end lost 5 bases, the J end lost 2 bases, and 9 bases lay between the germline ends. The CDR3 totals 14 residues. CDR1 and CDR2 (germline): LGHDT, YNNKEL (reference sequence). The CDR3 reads CASSFGSNTGELFF. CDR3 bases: TGTGCCAGCAGCTTCGGGTCTAACACCGGGGAGCTGTTTTTT.

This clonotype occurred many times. The CDR3 region is CASSYSGGRRWTQYF. The CDR3 bases are TGTGCCAGCAGTTACAGCGGGGGACGCCGGTGGACCCAGTACTTC. V usage is TRBV12-3 or TRBV12-4 and J usage is TRBJ2-5, with 8 bases identical to TRBD2. V lost 4 bases, J lost 7 bases, and 11 bases stayed unmatched. The CDR3 is made up of 15 amino acids.

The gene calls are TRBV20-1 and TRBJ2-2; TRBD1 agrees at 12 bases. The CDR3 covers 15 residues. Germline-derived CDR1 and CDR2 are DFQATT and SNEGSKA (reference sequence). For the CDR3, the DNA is TGCATCGTGGGACAGGGGGCAGGCGACACCGGGGAGCTGTTTTTT. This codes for CIVGQGAGDTGELFF.

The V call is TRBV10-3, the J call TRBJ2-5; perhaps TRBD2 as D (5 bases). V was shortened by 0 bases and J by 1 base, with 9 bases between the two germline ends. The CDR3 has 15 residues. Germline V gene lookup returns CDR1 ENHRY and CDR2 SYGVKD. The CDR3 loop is CAISESLDSQETQYF. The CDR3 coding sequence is TGTGCCATCAGTGAGTCGTTGGACTCCCAAGAGACCCAGTACTTC.

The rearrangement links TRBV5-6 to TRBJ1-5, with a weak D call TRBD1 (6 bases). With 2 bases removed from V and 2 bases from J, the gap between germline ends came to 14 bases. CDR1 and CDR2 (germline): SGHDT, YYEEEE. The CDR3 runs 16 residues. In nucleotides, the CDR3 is TGTGCCAGCAGCTTAGGGGGGGGAGTAGGCAATCAGCCCCAGCATTTT. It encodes CASSLGGGVGNQPQHF.

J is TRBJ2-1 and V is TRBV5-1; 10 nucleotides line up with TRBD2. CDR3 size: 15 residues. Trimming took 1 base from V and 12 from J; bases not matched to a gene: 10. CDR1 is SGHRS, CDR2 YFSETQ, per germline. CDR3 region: CASSLYSGGPLAQFF. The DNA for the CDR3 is TGCGCCAGCAGCTTGTATAGCGGGGGGCCCCTCGCGCAGTTCTTC.

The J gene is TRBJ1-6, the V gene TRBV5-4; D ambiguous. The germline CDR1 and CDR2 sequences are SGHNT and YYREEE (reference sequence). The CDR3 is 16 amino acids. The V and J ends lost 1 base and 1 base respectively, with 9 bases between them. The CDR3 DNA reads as TGTGCCAGCAGCTTGACGGCAGGTTCCTATAATTCACCCCTCCACTTT. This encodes CASSLTAGSYNSPLHF.

The CDR3 loop reads CSARGAGVGDTQYF. The CDR3 nucleotides read TGCAGTGCTAGGGGAGCGGGAGTGGGAGATACGCAGTATTTT. The chain couples TRBV20-1 to TRBJ2-3, with 8 bases identical to TRBD2. CDR3 size: 14 residues. The ends lost 3 bases at V and 5 bases at J; junction bases unmatched: 7. Germline V lookup: CDR1 DFQATT, CDR2 SNEGSKA (reference sequence).

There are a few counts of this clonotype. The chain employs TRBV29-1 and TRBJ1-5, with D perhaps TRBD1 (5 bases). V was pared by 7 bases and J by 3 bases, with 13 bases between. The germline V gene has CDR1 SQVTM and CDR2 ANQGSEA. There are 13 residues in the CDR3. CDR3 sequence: CSAKQGSNQPQHF. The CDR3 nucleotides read TGCAGCGCCAAGCAGGGCTCCAATCAGCCCCAGCATTTT.

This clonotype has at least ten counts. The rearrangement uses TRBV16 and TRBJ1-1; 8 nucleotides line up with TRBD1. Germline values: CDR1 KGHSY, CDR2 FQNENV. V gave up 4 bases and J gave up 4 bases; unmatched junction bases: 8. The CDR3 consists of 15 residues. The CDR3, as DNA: TGTGCCAGCAGCCGGACAGGGACGGGGGGCACTGAAGCTTTCTTT. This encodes CASSRTGTGGTEAFF.

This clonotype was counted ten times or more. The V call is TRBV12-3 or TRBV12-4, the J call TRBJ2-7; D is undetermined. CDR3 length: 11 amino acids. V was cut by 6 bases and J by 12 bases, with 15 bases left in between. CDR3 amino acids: CASSHGGVGYF. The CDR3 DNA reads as TGTGCCAGCAGCCACGGTGGGGTCGGGTACTTC.

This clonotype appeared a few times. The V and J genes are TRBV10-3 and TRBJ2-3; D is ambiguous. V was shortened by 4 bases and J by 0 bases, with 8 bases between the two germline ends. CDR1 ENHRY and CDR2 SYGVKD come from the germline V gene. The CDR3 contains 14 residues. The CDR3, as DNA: TGTGCCATCAGTGGGGCAACTAGCACAGATACGCAGTATTTT. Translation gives CAISGATSTDTQYF.

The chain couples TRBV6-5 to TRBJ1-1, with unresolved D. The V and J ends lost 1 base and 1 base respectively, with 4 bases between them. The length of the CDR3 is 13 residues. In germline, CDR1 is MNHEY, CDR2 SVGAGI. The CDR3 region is CASSYWTNTEAFF. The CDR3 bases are TGTGCCAGCAGTTACTGGACGAACACTGAAGCTTTCTTT.

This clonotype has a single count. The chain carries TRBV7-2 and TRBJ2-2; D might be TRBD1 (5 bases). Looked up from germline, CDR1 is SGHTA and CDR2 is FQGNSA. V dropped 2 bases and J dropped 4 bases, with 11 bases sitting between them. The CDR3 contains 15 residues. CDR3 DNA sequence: TGTGCCAGCAGCTTATCAGGGCTACTCACCGGGGAGCTGTTTTTT. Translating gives CASSLSGLLTGELFF. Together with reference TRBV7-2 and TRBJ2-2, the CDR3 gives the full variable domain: GAGVSQSPSNKVTEKGKDVELRCDPISGHTALYWYRQSLGQGLEFLIYFQGNSAPDKSGLPSDRFSAERTGGSVSTLTIQRTQQEDSAVYLCASSLSGLLTGELFFGEGSRLTVL.

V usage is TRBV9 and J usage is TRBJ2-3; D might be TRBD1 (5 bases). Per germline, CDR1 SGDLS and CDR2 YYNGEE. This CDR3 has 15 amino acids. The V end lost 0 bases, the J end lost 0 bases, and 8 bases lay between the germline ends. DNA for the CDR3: TGTGCCAGCAGCGTAGGGACACCCAGCACAGATACGCAGTATTTT. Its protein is CASSVGTPSTDTQYF.